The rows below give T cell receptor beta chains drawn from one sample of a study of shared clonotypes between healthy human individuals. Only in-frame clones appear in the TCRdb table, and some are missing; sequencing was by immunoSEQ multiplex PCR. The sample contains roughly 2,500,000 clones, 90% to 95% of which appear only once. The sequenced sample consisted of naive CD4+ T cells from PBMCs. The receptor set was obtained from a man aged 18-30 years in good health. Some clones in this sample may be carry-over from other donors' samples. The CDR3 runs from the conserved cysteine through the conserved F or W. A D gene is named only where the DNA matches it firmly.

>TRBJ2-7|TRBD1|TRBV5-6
CASSLSPTGVSYEQYF
TGTGCCAGCAGCCTCTCTCCCACAGGGGTCTCCTACGAGCAGTACTTC
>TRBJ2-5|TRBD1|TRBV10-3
CAISAGQGEQTQYF
TGTGCCATCAGTGCCGGACAGGGCGAACAAACCCAGTACTTC
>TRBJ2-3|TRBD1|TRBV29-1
CSVTGRFTDTQYF
TGCAGCGTGACAGGGCGGTTCACAGATACGCAGTATTTT
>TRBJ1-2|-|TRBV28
CASSFGQNNYGYTF
TGTGCCAGCAGTTTTGGGCAGAATAACTATGGCTACACCTTC
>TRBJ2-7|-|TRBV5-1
CASRGDSSYEQYF
TGCGCCAGCCGCGGGGACTCATCCTACGAGCAGTACTTC
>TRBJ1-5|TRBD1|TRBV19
CATQGQSNQPQHF
TGTGCCACCCAGGGACAGTCAAATCAGCCCCAGCATTTT
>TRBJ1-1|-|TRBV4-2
CASSQPLGNTEAFF
TGTGCCAGCAGCCAACCTTTGGGGAACACTGAAGCTTTCTTT
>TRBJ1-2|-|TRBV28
CASSLGGGRGYTF
TGTGCCAGCAGTTTGGGAGGGGGTCGTGGCTACACCTTC
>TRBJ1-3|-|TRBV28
CASSLGSPTGNTIYF
TGTGCCAGCAGTTTGGGCTCACCCACGGGAAACACCATATATTTT
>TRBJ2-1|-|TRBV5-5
CASSLPQGHEQFF
TGTGCCAGCAGCTTGCCCCAGGGACATGAGCAGTTCTTC
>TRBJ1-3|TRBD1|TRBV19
CASSIGPGQTGNTIYF
TGTGCCAGTAGCATTGGACCGGGACAGACCGGAAACACCATATATTTT